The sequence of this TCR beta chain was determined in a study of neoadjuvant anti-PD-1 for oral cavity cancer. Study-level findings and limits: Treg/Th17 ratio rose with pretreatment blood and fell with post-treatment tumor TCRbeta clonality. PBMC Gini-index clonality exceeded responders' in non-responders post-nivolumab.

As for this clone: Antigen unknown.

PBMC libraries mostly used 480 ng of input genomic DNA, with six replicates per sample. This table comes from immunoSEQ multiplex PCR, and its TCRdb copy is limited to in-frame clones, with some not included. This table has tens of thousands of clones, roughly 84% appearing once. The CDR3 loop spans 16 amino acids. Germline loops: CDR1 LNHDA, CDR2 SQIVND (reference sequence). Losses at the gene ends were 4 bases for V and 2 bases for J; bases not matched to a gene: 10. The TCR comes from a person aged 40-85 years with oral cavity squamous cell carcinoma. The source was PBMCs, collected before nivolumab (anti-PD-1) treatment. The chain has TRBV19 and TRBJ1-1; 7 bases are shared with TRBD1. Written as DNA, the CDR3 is TGTGCCAGTAGTACTCCTTCTTCAGGGGGAAACACTGAAGCTTTCTTT. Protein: CASSTPSSGGNTEAFF.